Presented here are 8 T cell receptor beta chains from one specimen sequenced in a study of cytomegalovirus exposure and HLA in healthy donors (TCRdb year 2017). Libraries were prepared through the immunoSEQ multiplex PCR assay. For the multiplex PCR, a mixture combining 60 forward primers for TCR Vbeta segments and 13 reverse primers for TCR Jbeta segments was used. TCRdb re-hosts the immuneACCESS table, in-frame sequences only. Its copies lack some clones; in the studies checked, an unresolved V gene accounts for under half of them, and the cause for the rest is not known. Present in this sample are under 130,000 clones, 50% to 65% of which were seen just once. 3.8% of the sample is in the top ten clones. Material: PBMCs. These receptors were obtained from a man aged 25 to 45 in good health and CMV-seropositive.

As regards this clone: The junction shows a germline mismatch at one end, possibly a read error. The chain uses TRBV10-3 and TRBJ1-1, with D perhaps matching TRBD1 (6 bases). Germline V gene lookup returns CDR1 ENHRY and CDR2 SYGVKD. The CDR3 sequence is 13 residues long. CDR3 sequence (DNA): TGTGCCAGCAGTGAGGGGGACACTGGTGAAGCTTTCTTT. It translates to CASSEGDTGEAFF.

This chain links TRBV7-9 with TRBJ1-1; D is undetermined. V lost 2 bases and J lost 7, with 14 bases in between. Germline V lookup: CDR1 SEHNR, CDR2 FQNEAQ (reference sequence). The CDR3 loop spans 14 amino acids. CDR3 coding DNA: TGTGCCAGCAGCTTAAGATTTCCCGAGGGTGAAGCTTTCTTT. It specifies CASSLRFPEGEAFF.

The J gene is TRBJ2-4, the V gene TRBV6-6; D not certain. This CDR3 spans 14 amino acids. With 6 bases removed from V and 6 bases from J, the gap between germline ends came to 15 bases. Per the germline V gene, CDR1 is MNHNY and CDR2 is SVGAGI (reference sequence). Written as DNA, the CDR3 is TGTGCCAGCAGCTCCCCAAGACTGGGAAACATTCAGTACTTC. Amino acid sequence: CASSSPRLGNIQYF.

This sequence joins TRBV7-9 and TRBJ2-6; D unresolved. The V gene's germline CDR1 is SEHNR and CDR2 FQNEAQ (reference sequence). V was cut by 2 bases and J by 0 bases, with 11 bases left in between. This CDR3 comprises 17 residues. The DNA of the CDR3 is TGTGCCAGCAGCTTACAGAGGATACGCTCTGGGGCCAACGTCCTGACTTTC. Translation gives CASSLQRIRSGANVLTF.

This chain joins TRBV2 and TRBJ2-2; maybe TRBD1 (6 bases). Germline V lookup: CDR1 SNHLY, CDR2 FYNNEI. The CDR3 contains 14 residues. V lost 6 bases and J 5 bases, leaving 13 bases between the germline ends. CDR3 sequence reads: CASRRDIGTGELFF. CDR3 coding DNA: TGTGCCAGCAGGAGGGACATCGGAACCGGGGAGCTGTTTTTT.

The chain links TRBV11-2 to TRBJ1-2; possible D gene TRBD1, 5 bases. Trimming cost V 5 bases and J 1 base, with 14 bases left between them. The CDR3 loop spans 15 amino acids. The V gene's germline CDR1 is SGHAT and CDR2 FQNNGV. The CDR3 DNA reads TGTGCCAGCAGCGGAAACAGGAGACTTAACTATGGCTACACCTTC. Translating gives CASSGNRRLNYGYTF.

The chain combines TRBV4-1 with TRBJ2-7, with 8 bases lining up with TRBD2. Germline loops: CDR1 MGHRA, CDR2 YSYEKL. V dropped 1 base and J dropped 4; count of bases not matched to a gene: 6. The CDR3 spans 15 residues. DNA of the CDR3: TGCGCCAGCAGCCAAGGAGCGGGGGCCGATTACGAGCAGTACTTC. Its translation is CASSQGAGADYEQYF.

This sequence joins TRBV4-2 and TRBJ2-2; D not resolved. Germline V gene sequence: CDR1 LGHNA, CDR2 YNFKEQ. This CDR3 region has 14 residues. V was pared by 1 base and J by 7 bases, with 10 bases between. CDR3 in amino acids: CASSQGLYLGELFF. The CDR3 DNA sequence: TGTGCCAGCAGCCAAGGACTTTACCTCGGGGAGCTGTTTTTT.